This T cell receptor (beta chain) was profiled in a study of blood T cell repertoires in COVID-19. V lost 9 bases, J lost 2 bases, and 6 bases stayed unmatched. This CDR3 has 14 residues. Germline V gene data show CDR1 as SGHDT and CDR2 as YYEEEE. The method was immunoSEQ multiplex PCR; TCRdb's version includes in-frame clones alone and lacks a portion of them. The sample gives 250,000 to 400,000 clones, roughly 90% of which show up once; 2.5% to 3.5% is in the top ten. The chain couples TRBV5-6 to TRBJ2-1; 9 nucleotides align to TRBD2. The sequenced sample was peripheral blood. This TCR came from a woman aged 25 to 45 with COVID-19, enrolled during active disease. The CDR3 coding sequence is TGTGCCACCTTTAGACTAGCGGCCTACAATGAGCAGTTCTTC. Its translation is CATFRLAAYNEQFF.